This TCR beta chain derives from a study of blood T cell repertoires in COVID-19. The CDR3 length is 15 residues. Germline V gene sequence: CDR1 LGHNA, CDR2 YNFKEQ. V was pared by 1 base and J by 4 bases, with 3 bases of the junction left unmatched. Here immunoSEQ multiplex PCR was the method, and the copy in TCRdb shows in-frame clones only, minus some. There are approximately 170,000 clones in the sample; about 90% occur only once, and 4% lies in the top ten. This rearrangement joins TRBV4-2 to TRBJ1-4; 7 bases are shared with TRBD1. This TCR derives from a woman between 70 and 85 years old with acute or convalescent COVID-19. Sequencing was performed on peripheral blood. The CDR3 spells CASSQATGVNEKLFF. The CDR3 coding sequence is TGTGCCAGCAGCCAAGCTACAGGGGTTAATGAAAAACTGTTTTTT.